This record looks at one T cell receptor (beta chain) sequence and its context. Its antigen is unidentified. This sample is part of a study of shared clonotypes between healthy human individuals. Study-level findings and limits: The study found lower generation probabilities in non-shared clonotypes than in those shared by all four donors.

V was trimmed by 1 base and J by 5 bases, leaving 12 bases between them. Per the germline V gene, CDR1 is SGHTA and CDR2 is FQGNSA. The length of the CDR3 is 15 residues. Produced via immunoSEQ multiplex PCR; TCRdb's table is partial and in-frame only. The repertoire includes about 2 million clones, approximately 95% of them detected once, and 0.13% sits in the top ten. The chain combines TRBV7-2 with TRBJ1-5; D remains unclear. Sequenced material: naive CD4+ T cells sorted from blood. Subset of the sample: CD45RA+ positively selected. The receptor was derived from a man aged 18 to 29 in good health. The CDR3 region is CASSLEGQYYQPQHF. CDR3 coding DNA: TGTGCCAGCAGCTTAGAAGGGCAATATTATCAGCCCCAGCATTTT.